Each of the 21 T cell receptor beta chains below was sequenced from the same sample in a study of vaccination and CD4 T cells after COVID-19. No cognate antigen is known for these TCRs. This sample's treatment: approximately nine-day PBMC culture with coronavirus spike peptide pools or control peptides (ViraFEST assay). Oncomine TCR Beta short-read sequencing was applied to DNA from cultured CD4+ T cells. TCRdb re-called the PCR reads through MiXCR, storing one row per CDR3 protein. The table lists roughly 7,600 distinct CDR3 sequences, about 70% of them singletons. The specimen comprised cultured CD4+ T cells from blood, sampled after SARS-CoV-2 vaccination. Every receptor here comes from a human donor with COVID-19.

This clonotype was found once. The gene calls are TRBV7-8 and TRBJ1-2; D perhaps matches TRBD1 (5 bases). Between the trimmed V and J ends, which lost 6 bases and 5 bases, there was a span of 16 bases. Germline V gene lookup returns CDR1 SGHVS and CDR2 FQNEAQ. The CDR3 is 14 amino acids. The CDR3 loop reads CASSSPGQTYGYTF. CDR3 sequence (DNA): TGTGCCAGCAGTTCCCCGGGGCAGACTTATGGCTACACCTTC.

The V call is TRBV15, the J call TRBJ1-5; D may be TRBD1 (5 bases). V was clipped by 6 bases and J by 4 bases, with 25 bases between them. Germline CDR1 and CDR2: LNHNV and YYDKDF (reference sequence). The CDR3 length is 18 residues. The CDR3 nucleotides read TGTGCCACCAGTCCTAGCCCCCAGGGTCTAGGTGTTAATCAGCCCCAGCATTTT. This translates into CATSPSPQGLGVNQPQHF.

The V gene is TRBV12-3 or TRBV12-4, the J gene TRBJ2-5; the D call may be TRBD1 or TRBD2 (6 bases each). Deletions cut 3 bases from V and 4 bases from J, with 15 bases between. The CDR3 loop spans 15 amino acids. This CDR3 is CASSFAGGRGETQYF. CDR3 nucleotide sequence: TGTGCCAGCAGTTTTGCCGGGGGCAGGGGAGAGACCCAGTACTTC.

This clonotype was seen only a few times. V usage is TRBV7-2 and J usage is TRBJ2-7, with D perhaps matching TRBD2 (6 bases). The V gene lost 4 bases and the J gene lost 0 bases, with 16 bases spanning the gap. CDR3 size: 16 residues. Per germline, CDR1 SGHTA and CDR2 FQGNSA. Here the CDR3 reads CASSSSIRDFSYEQYF. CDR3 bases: TGTGCCAGCAGCTCGAGCATCCGGGACTTCTCCTACGAGCAGTACTTC.

The CDR3 region is CASSLGENRGSQYF. CDR3 nucleotide sequence: TGTGCCAGCAGTTTGGGGGAGAATCGGGGATCCCAGTACTTC. This rearrangement joins TRBV27 to TRBJ2-5; D is possibly TRBD1 or TRBD2 (5 bases each). This CDR3 region has 14 residues. The V and J ends lost 3 bases and 9 bases respectively, with 17 bases between them. Germline-derived CDR1 and CDR2 are MNHEY and SMNVEV (reference sequence).

The CDR3 region is CASSHLVSGAANYGYTF. DNA of the CDR3: TGTGCCAGCAGTCACTTAGTCTCGGGGGCGGCCAACTATGGCTACACCTTC. This rearrangement joins TRBV7-6 to TRBJ1-2; weak D call: TRBD1 (6 bases). Germline V CDR1 and CDR2: SGHVS, FNYEAQ. Trimming cost V 6 bases and J 2 bases, with 22 bases left between them. CDR3 size: 17 residues.

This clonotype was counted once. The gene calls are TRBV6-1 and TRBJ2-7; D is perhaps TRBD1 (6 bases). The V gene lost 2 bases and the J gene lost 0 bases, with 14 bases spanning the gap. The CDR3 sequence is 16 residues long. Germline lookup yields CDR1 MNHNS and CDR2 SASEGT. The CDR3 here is CASSERGGRGSYEQYF. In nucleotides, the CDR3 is TGTGCCAGCAGTGAAAGGGGTGGCAGGGGCTCCTACGAGCAGTACTTC.

DNA of the CDR3: TGTGCCAGCAGCTTTCGGGAGACCCAGTACTTC. Its protein product is CASSFRETQYF. This chain connects TRBV7-2 to TRBJ2-5; D ambiguous. CDR3 length: 11 residues. V lost 3 bases and J lost 5, with 4 bases in between. Germline CDR1 SGHTA, CDR2 FQGNSA.

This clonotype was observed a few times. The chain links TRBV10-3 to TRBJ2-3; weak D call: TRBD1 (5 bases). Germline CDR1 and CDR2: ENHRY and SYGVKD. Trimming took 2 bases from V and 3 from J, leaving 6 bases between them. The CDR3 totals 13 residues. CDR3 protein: CAISEQGTDTQYF. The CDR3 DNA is TGTGCCATCAGTGAGCAGGGAACAGATACGCAGTATTTT.

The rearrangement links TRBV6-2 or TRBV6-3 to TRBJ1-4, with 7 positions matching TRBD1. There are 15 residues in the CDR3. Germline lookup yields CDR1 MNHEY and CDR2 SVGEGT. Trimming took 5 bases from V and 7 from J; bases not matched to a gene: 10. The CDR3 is CASSTPKGQLEKLFF. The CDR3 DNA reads TGTGCCAGCAGTACTCCAAAGGGACAGCTTGAAAAACTGTTTTTT.

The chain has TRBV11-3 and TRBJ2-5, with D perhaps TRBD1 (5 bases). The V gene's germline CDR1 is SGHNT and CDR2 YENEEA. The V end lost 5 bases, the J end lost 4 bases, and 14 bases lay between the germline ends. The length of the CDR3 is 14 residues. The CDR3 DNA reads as TGTGCCAGCAGCCGTAGTCAGGGTCCAGAGACCCAGTACTTC. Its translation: CASSRSQGPETQYF. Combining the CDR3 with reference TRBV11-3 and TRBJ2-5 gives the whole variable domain EAGVVQSPRYKIIEKKQPVAFWCNPISGHNTLYWYLQNLGQGPELLIRYENEEAVDDSQLPKDRFSAERLKGVDSTLKIQPAELGDSAVYLCASSRSQGPETQYFGPGTRLLVL.

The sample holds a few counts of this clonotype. CDR3 coding DNA: TGCAGTGCTGAACCGGGACTAGCGGGGGGACAAGAGACCCAGTACTTC. Its protein is CSAEPGLAGGQETQYF. V usage is TRBV20-1 and J usage is TRBJ2-5; TRBD2 agrees at 15 bases. In germline, CDR1 is DFQATT, CDR2 SNEGSKA (reference sequence). CDR3 length equals 16 residues. The V and J ends lost 5 bases and 2 bases, in that order; junction bases with no gene match: 6.

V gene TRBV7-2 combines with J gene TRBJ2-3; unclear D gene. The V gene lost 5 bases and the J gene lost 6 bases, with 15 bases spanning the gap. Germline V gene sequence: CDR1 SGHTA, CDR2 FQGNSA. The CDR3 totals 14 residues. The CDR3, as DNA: TGTGCCAGCAGCCGACGTTTTACGGTGGATACGCAGTATTTT. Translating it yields CASSRRFTVDTQYF.

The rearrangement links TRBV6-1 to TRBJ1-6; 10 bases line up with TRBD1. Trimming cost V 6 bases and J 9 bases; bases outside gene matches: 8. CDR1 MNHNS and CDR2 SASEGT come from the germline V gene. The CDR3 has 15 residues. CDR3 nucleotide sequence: TGTGCCAGCAGAAAGGTGGGGGACAGGGGTTCACCCCTCCACTTT. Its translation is CASRKVGDRGSPLHF.

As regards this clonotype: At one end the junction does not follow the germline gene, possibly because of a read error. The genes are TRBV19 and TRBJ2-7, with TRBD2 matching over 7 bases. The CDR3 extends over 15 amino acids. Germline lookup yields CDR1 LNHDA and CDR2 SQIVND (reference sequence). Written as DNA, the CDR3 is TGTGCCAGTGGTATGGTTGGCGGGGGTTTGAGCGAGCAGTACTTC. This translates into CASGMVGGGLSEQYF.

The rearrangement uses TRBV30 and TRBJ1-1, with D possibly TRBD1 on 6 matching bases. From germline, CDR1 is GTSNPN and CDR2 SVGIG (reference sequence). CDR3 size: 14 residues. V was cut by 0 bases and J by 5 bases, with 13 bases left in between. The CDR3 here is CAWSVRGAGTEAFF. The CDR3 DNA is TGTGCCTGGAGTGTGAGGGGGGCAGGAACTGAAGCTTTCTTT.

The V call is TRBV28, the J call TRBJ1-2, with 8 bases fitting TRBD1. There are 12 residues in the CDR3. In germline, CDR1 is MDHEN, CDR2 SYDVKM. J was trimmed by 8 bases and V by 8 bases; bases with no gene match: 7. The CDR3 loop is CASSQGAGGYTF. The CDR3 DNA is TGTGCCAGCTCCCAGGGGGCTGGAGGCTACACCTTC.

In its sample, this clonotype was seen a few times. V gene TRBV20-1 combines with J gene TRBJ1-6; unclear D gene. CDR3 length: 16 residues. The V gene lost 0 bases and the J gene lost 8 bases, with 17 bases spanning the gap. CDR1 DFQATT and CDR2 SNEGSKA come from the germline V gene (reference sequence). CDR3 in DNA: TGCAGTGCTAGAGATCCAATGAAGTCGGGCGATTCACCCCTCCACTTT. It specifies CSARDPMKSGDSPLHF.

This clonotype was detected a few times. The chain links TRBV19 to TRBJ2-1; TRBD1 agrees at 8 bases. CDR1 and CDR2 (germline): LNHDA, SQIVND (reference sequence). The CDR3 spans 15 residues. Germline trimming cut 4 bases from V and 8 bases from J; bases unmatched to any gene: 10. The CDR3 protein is CASSTEDRVDHEQFF. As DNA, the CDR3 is TGTGCCAGTAGTACTGAGGACAGGGTTGATCATGAGCAGTTCTTC.

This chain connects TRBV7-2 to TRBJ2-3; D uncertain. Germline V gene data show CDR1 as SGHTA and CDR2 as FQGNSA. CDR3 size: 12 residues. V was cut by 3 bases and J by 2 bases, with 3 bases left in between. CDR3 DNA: TGTGCCAGCAGCTTCCACACAGATACGCAGTATTTT. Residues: CASSFHTDTQYF.

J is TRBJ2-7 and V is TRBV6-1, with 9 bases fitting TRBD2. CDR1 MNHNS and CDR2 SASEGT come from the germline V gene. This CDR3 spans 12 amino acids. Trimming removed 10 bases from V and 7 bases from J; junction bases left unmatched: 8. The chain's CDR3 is CATRSSGMEQYF. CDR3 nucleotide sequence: TGTGCCACCCGGTCTAGCGGGATGGAGCAGTACTTC.